This T cell receptor beta chain was sequenced for a study of shared clonotypes between healthy human individuals. Study context: A couple of female and a few male donors aged 18 to 49 were enrolled. Findings of the study overall: A handful of donors had about 5% of their naive CD4 clonotypes in common. Rarefaction indicated that sorted-subset sequencing remained incomplete although depth was large.

Assay: immunoSEQ multiplex PCR; the TCRdb copy retains only in-frame clones and omits some. The table lists some 2.1 million clones, about 95% of them singletons. The germline V gene encodes CDR1 MNHEY and CDR2 SMNVEV (reference sequence). This CDR3 contains 16 residues. Trimming took 5 bases from V and 3 from J; bases not matched to a gene: 8. The naive CD8 subset, CD45RO-negative cells positively selected for CCR7, excluded terminally differentiated effector memory CD45RA+ cells. Healthy adults negative for HIV, lacking recent acute infections or vaccinations, served as donors. Points on this clone: What it binds is unknown.

This rearrangement joins TRBV27 to TRBJ2-2; 8 bases are shared with TRBD1. The source of this sequence is a man younger than 35 in good health. Sequences were obtained from naive CD8+ T cells sorted from blood. The CDR3 protein is CASSTRDRPYTGELFF. As DNA, the CDR3 is TGTGCCAGCAGTACCAGGGACAGGCCATACACCGGGGAGCTGTTTTTT.